Below, 20 T cell receptor beta chains from the same sample are listed, as sequenced in a study of blood T cell repertoires in COVID-19. Measured with immunoSEQ multiplex PCR; TCRdb has only the in-frame clones, and not every one. The sample lists approximately 290,000 clones; 80% to 90% were seen once. Sequenced sample: PBMCs or T cells enriched from blood (not recorded which). All receptors come from a woman aged 25 to 39 who had recovered from COVID-19.

The rearrangement uses TRBV14 and TRBJ1-1; 9 bases are a match to TRBD1. The V gene end was trimmed by 3 bases and the J gene end by 11 bases; junction bases not matched to a gene: 10. Germline V gene sequence: CDR1 SGHDN, CDR2 FVKESK. The CDR3 is 14 residues long. The CDR3 DNA reads as TGTGCCAGCAGCCAGGGGACAGGGATCGTGGGGGCTTTCTTT. Protein product: CASSQGTGIVGAFF.

The V call is TRBV27, the J call TRBJ2-2, with 7 bases matching TRBD1. V lost 4 bases, J lost 7 bases, and 3 bases stayed unmatched. CDR1 is MNHEY, CDR2 SMNVEV, per germline (reference sequence). The CDR3 is made up of 13 amino acids. The CDR3 here is CASSSQGYGELFF. CDR3 sequence (DNA): TGTGCCAGCAGTTCACAGGGGTACGGGGAGCTGTTTTTT.

Turning to this clone: Other DNA sequences in this sample translate to the same CDR3. The genes are TRBV6-5 and TRBJ1-5; no firm D call. Trimming stripped 0 bases from V and 2 bases from J, with 5 bases between. Per germline, CDR1 MNHEY and CDR2 SVGAGI. This CDR3 region has 14 residues. CDR3 in DNA: TGTGCCAGCAGTTACTCCGGTGGCAATCAGCCCCAGCATTTT. It yields the protein CASSYSGGNQPQHF.

This chain connects TRBV5-1 to TRBJ1-2; D possibly corresponds to TRBD1 (6 bases). V was pared by 4 bases and J by 4 bases, with 20 bases between. The CDR3 has 16 amino acids. Germline V gene lookup returns CDR1 SGHRS and CDR2 YFSETQ. CDR3 sequence (DNA): TGCGCCAGCAGCGCGGACTTAACAGGGATTGGCTATGGCTACACCTTC. Protein: CASSADLTGIGYGYTF.

The gene calls are TRBV3-1 (or the pseudogene TRBV3-2) and TRBJ1-1; unclear D gene. The V gene's germline CDR1 is LGHDT and CDR2 YNNKEL (reference sequence). The CDR3 extends over 12 amino acids. Trimming shortened V by 1 base and J by 11 bases, and 11 bases separated the two germline ends. The CDR3 loop is CASSQGRSVAFF. The CDR3 nucleotides are TGTGCCAGCAGCCAAGGGCGGTCAGTTGCTTTCTTT.

The V and J genes are TRBV27 and TRBJ2-1; 9 bases match TRBD1. Germline V lookup: CDR1 MNHEY, CDR2 SMNVEV (reference sequence). The CDR3 extends over 19 amino acids. V dropped 5 bases and J dropped 0; count of bases not matched to a gene: 14. The CDR3 DNA follows: TGTGCCAGCAGTGTGTCCGGGACAGGGATAATCCGCTCCTACAATGAGCAGTTCTTC. This gives the protein CASSVSGTGIIRSYNEQFF.

This clone was counted a few times. This sequence joins TRBV19 and TRBJ2-2; tentatively, D is TRBD2 (6 bases). There are 19 residues in the CDR3. V lost 2 bases and J lost 0, with 19 bases in between. In germline, CDR1 is LNHDA, CDR2 SQIVND (reference sequence). CDR3 bases: TGTGCCAGTAGTATAATTTGGTGGTCCGGGGGAACGAACACCGGGGAGCTGTTTTTT. Protein product: CASSIIWWSGGTNTGELFF.

This chain links TRBV28 with TRBJ2-7, with 8 nucleotides matching TRBD1. Germline V gene sequence: CDR1 MDHEN, CDR2 SYDVKM. The CDR3 is 13 residues long. V gave up 5 bases and J gave up 5 bases; unmatched junction bases: 5. This CDR3 reads CASSTQGAHEQYF. CDR3 in DNA: TGTGCCAGCAGTACGCAGGGGGCACACGAGCAGTACTTC.

The chain combines TRBV6-5 with TRBJ1-1; 10 bases fit TRBD1. With 6 bases clipped from V and 9 bases from J, the junction kept 13 bases outside the gene matches. Germline V gives CDR1 MNHEY, CDR2 SVGAGI. CDR3 size: 15 residues. The DNA for the CDR3 is TGTGCCAGCAGCAAACCGGGACAGGGGATAGGAAAAGCTTTCTTT. Translation gives CASSKPGQGIGKAFF.

The rearrangement links TRBV13 to TRBJ2-1, with TRBD1 matching 8 bases. The CDR3 is 16 residues long. Trimming at V came to 3 bases and at J to 4 bases, leaving 8 bases not matched to a gene. CDR1 is PRHDT and CDR2 is FYEKMQ in the germline V gene (reference sequence). The CDR3 protein is CASSFRDRLDYNEQFF. CDR3 in DNA: TGTGCCAGCAGCTTCCGGGACAGGCTAGATTACAATGAGCAGTTCTTC.

This chain links TRBV7-9 with TRBJ2-3; TRBD2 agrees at 12 bases. Unmatched junction bases numbered 5, after V lost 3 bases and J lost 1 base. This CDR3 contains 17 residues. In germline, CDR1 is SEHNR, CDR2 FQNEAQ (reference sequence). CDR3 protein: CASSLASGRAGTDTQYF. Written as DNA, the CDR3 is TGTGCCAGCAGCTTGGCTAGCGGGAGGGCCGGCACAGATACGCAGTATTTT.

The V gene is TRBV7-2, the J gene TRBJ1-2; D unclear. V gave up 6 bases and J gave up 6 bases, with 14 bases separating them. Germline V gene data show CDR1 as SGHTA and CDR2 as FQGNSA. The CDR3 covers 13 residues. Here the CDR3 DNA reads TGTGCCAGCAGAAGAAGAGGTCCCAATGGCTACACCTTC. The encoded protein is CASRRRGPNGYTF.

The rearrangement joins TRBV11-3 to TRBJ2-1; possible D gene TRBD1, 6 bases. CDR1 SGHNT and CDR2 YENEEA come from the germline V gene. The CDR3 totals 16 residues. V was shortened by 5 bases and J by 6 bases, with 20 bases between the two germline ends. The CDR3 region is CASSVGGWRSSNEQFF. CDR3 DNA: TGTGCCAGCAGCGTAGGGGGTTGGAGGAGTAGCAATGAGCAGTTCTTC.

The chain recombines TRBV19 with TRBJ2-2; the D gene is possibly TRBD2 (6 bases). The CDR3 has 16 residues. The V end was cut by 3 bases, the J end by 1 base, with 12 bases between. Germline lookup yields CDR1 LNHDA and CDR2 SQIVND (reference sequence). The DNA of the CDR3 is TGTGCCAGTAGTATGCGCGGAGGGCGGAACACCGGGGAGCTGTTTTTT. It specifies CASSMRGGRNTGELFF.

This clone came up many times. This chain links TRBV9 with TRBJ2-7; 7 bases are shared with TRBD2. The CDR3 sequence is 14 residues long. CDR1 is SGDLS, CDR2 YYNGEE, per germline. With 4 bases clipped from V and 2 bases from J, the junction kept 6 bases outside the gene matches. The chain's CDR3 is CASSPWGGTYEQYF. The CDR3 nucleotides read TGTGCCAGCAGCCCCTGGGGGGGGACCTACGAGCAGTACTTC.

The genes are TRBV10-1 and TRBJ2-3; D is possibly TRBD2 (6 bases). V lost 0 bases and J 2 bases, leaving 15 bases between the germline ends. The CDR3 contains 17 residues. Germline V gene data show CDR1 as WNHNN and CDR2 as SYGVQD (reference sequence). The CDR3 reads CASSESVRGITTDTQYF. CDR3 DNA: TGCGCCAGCAGTGAGTCGGTTCGGGGGATCACCACAGATACGCAGTATTTT.

V gene TRBV4-1 combines with J gene TRBJ1-2; 7 bases fit TRBD1. The germline V gene encodes CDR1 MGHRA and CDR2 YSYEKL. V lost 2 bases to trimming and J lost 7 bases; unmatched junction nucleotides: 16. This CDR3 has 17 amino acids. In DNA form, the CDR3 reads TGCGCCAGCAGCCAACACGGACGGGGACAGACGAGGGGTGGCTACACCTTC. Translated, it gives CASSQHGRGQTRGGYTF.

The chain recombines TRBV27 with TRBJ2-1, with D unresolved. There are 13 residues in the CDR3. Germline V gives CDR1 MNHEY, CDR2 SMNVEV (reference sequence). V was pared by 5 bases and J by 5 bases, with 10 bases between. The CDR3 sequence: CASSPLSHNEQFF. The CDR3 bases are TGTGCCAGCAGTCCCTTAAGCCACAATGAGCAGTTCTTC.

This clone showed up just a few times. The rearrangement links TRBV27 to TRBJ1-5; the D gene is possibly TRBD1 (6 bases). V was trimmed by 6 bases and J by 9 bases, leaving 15 bases between them. The length of the CDR3 is 13 residues. The germline V gene has CDR1 MNHEY and CDR2 SMNVEV (reference sequence). The CDR3 sequence: CASRRTDTSPQHF. The CDR3 region has the DNA TGTGCCAGCAGACGGACAGACACTTCGCCCCAGCATTTT.

Only one count was recorded for this clone. The CDR3 here is CASSVGPAGYEQFF. The DNA of the CDR3 is TGTGCCAGCAGTGTGGGGCCCGCAGGGTATGAGCAGTTCTTC. The V and J genes are TRBV27 and TRBJ2-1; maybe TRBD1 (5 bases). CDR1 and CDR2 (germline): MNHEY, SMNVEV (reference sequence). The CDR3 loop spans 14 amino acids. Trimming took off 5 bases at V and 8 bases at J, with 16 bases between the two ends.